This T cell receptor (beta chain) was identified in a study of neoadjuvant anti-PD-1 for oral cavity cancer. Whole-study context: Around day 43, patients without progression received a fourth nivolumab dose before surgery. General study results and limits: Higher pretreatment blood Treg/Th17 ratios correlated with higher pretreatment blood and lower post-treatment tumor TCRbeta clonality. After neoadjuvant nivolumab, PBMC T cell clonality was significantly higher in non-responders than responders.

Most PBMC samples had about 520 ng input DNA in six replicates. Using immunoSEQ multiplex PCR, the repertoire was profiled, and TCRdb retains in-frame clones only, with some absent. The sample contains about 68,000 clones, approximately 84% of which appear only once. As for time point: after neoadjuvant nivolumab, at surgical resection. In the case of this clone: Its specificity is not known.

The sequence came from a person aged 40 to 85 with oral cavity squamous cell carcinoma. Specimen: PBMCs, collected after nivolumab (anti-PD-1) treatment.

The CDR3 DNA sequence: TGCGCCAGCAGCCAAGTCCCGACTAGCGGGTTAGTTAGAGTTGGGGAGCTGTTTTTT. It specifies CASSQVPTSGLVRVGELFF. The chain combines TRBV4-1 with TRBJ2-2; TRBD2 aligns across 10 bases. With 1 base clipped from V and 8 bases from J, the junction kept 16 bases outside the gene matches. The CDR3 loop spans 19 amino acids. Germline values: CDR1 MGHRA, CDR2 YSYEKL.